This T cell receptor (beta chain) stems from a study of blood T cell repertoires in COVID-19. The sample holds many counts of this clone. Measured with immunoSEQ multiplex PCR; TCRdb has only the in-frame clones, and not every one. The sample holds about 80,000 clones, 84% seen once. CDR3 length: 15 amino acids. After removal of 5 bases from V and 3 bases from J, the junction contained 6 bases not matched to a gene. Germline V CDR1 and CDR2: MNHNY, SVGAGI (reference sequence). The specimen was peripheral blood. This clonotype originated in a man aged 50 or older with acute or convalescent COVID-19. J is TRBJ2-7 and V is TRBV6-6; 11 bases agree with TRBD2. The CDR3, as DNA: TGTGCCAGCAGTCTCTCTAGCGGGGGGAGCTACGAGCAGTACTTC. Its protein is CASSLSSGGSYEQYF.